The sequence of this TCR beta chain was determined in a study of blood T cell repertoires in COVID-19. Study context: Sources were T cells, B-cell-depleted T cells, or PBMCs; the material itself was cDNA or gDNA.

Participants were aged about 18 to 89 years, lived in under 25 US areas, and enrolled virtually. Grouping used clinical history reported by participants in a survey and questionnaire. Per germline, CDR1 SGHTA and CDR2 FQGTGA. The CDR3 extends over 15 amino acids. V lost 5 bases to trimming and J lost 4 bases; unmatched junction nucleotides: 5. The protocol was immunoSEQ multiplex PCR, while the TCRdb copy is restricted to in-frame clones and leaves out a portion. The table has about 130,000 clones, roughly four fifths seen once. The chain couples TRBV7-3 to TRBJ2-2; 9 positions agree with TRBD2. Material: PBMCs or T cells enriched from blood (not recorded which). The receptor was derived from a man aged 45 to 65 who had recovered from COVID-19. The CDR3 sequence: CASSPGLAGTGELFF. In nucleotides, the CDR3 is TGTGCCAGCAGCCCGGGACTAGCTGGCACCGGGGAGCTGTTTTTT.